This T cell receptor (beta chain) was identified during a study of shared clonotypes between healthy human individuals. Study overall: Ranging from 18 to 49 in age, donors were a couple of women and a few men.

After removal of 3 bases from V and 4 bases from J, the junction contained 5 bases not matched to a gene. CDR3 length: 15 residues. Germline V gene lookup returns CDR1 SGDLS and CDR2 YYNGEE. Some clones are missing from TCRdb's copy, which holds only in-frame ones; the method was immunoSEQ multiplex PCR. The table records a few million clones, approximately 96% of them present only once. The clonotype comes from a man younger than 35 in good health. The sequencing input was naive CD4+ T cells sorted from blood. Subset here: CD45RA+ positively selected. The V gene is TRBV9, the J gene TRBJ2-7, with TRBD1 identical over 12 bases. The CDR3 loop reads CASSGGQGAGYEQYF. The CDR3 bases are TGTGCCAGCAGCGGGGGACAGGGGGCTGGATACGAGCAGTACTTC. The full variable domain, its missing parts supplied by reference TRBV9 and TRBJ2-7, is DSGVTQTPKHLITATGQRVTLRCSPRSGDLSVYWYQQSLDQGLQFLIQYYNGEERAKGNILERFSAQQFPDLHSELNLSSLELGDSALYFCASSGGQGAGYEQYFGPGTRLTVT.